Below are 14 T cell receptor beta chains sequenced from a single sample in a study of neurological immune-mediated disorders. Each CDR3 protein gets one entry after TCRdb re-called the 5' RACE reads with MiXCR. The sample consists of about 49,000 distinct CDR3 sequences, roughly 8% of them appearing once. Time point reported: longitudinal time-point 3. The specimen sequenced was PBMCs. These receptors originate from a woman aged 40 to 50 in good health.

This clonotype was counted ten times or more. The chain combines TRBV5-5 with TRBJ1-2, with a tentative D call TRBD1 (6 bases). This CDR3 is 13 amino acids long. Germline CDR1 SGHKS, CDR2 YYEKEE (reference sequence). Deletions cut 1 base from V and 3 bases from J, with 7 bases between. CDR3 coding DNA: TGTGCCAGCAGCTTGCGACAGGACTATGGCTACACCTTC. Translating it yields CASSLRQDYGYTF.

With respect to this clonotype: A much larger clone lies one base from this, so it may be a read error. The J gene is TRBJ2-2, the V gene TRBV25-1, with no clear D. The CDR3 extends over 11 amino acids. CDR1 is MGHDK and CDR2 is SYGVNS in the germline V gene. The CDR3 coding sequence is TGTGTCAGCGAAGAAAGCCTCGGGCTGTTTTTT. Its protein product is CVSEESLGLFF.

The V and J genes are TRBV9 and TRBJ2-3, with TRBD2 matching 10 bases. Trimming at V came to 0 bases and at J to 4 bases, leaving 5 bases not matched to a gene. Germline V gene data show CDR1 as SGDLS and CDR2 as YYNGEE. The CDR3 is 16 residues long. CDR3 sequence: CASSVASGRGPDTQYF. The CDR3 DNA is TGTGCCAGCAGCGTAGCTAGCGGGAGAGGTCCAGATACGCAGTATTTT.

In its sample, this clonotype was seen many times. The genes are TRBV11-1 and TRBJ2-2; 7 nucleotides match TRBD1. From germline, CDR1 is SGHAT and CDR2 FQDESV (reference sequence). The CDR3 contains 17 residues. With 3 bases clipped from V and 1 base from J, the junction kept 8 bases outside the gene matches. DNA of the CDR3: TGTGCCAGCAGCTTTAACCAGAGACAGGGGAACACCGGGGAGCTGTTTTTT. Translated: CASSFNQRQGNTGELFF.

This clonotype was detected many times. The rearrangement uses TRBV10-3 and TRBJ2-5; D remains ambiguous. Looked up from germline, CDR1 is ENHRY and CDR2 is SYGVKD. The germline V and J ends were trimmed by 0 bases and 5 bases, with 4 bases remaining between them. CDR3 size: 12 residues. This CDR3 reads CAISESRETQYF. The CDR3 nucleotides read TGTGCCATCAGTGAGTCGAGGGAGACCCAGTACTTC.

This clonotype was recorded at least ten times. V and J are TRBV29-1 and TRBJ2-7; possible D gene TRBD2, 5 bases. CDR1 and CDR2 (germline): SQVTM, ANQGSEA. This CDR3 is built from 13 residues. Trimming took off 6 bases at V and 0 bases at J, with 12 bases between the two ends. The CDR3 coding sequence is TGCAGCGTGTCCGGGGTCATCTCCTACGAGCAGTACTTC. This codes for CSVSGVISYEQYF.

Ten or more counts support this clonotype. The chain couples TRBV4-1 to TRBJ2-1; 10 bases agree with TRBD2. The CDR3 spans 19 residues. V shed 2 bases and J 9 bases; nucleotides not matched to a gene: 19. Germline V gene sequence: CDR1 MGHRA, CDR2 YSYEKL. CDR3 nucleotide sequence: TGCGCCAGCAGCCAAAGGACCTTGCGGAGCGGGGGGGCCATGGGTGAGCAGTTCTTC. It translates to CASSQRTLRSGGAMGEQFF.

This clonotype was observed at least ten times. The V gene is TRBV9, the J gene TRBJ2-5; either TRBD1 or TRBD2 may supply D (5 bases each). The germline V gene has CDR1 SGDLS and CDR2 YYNGEE. The CDR3 contains 14 residues. V was trimmed by 0 bases and J by 5 bases, leaving 11 bases between them. The CDR3 DNA reads TGTGCCAGCAGCGTAGATTGGGGGTTGGAGACCCAGTACTTC. This sequence encodes CASSVDWGLETQYF.

This clonotype was seen ten or more times. The chain carries TRBV25-1 and TRBJ1-2, with D possibly matching TRBD1 (6 bases). The CDR3 loop spans 15 amino acids. Trimming pared 1 base from V and 6 bases from J, leaving 15 bases between. Germline CDR1 reads MGHDK; CDR2 reads SYGVNS. The CDR3 sequence: CASSEFVGGANGYTF. CDR3 DNA: TGTGCCAGCAGTGAATTTGTGGGGGGGGCGAATGGCTACACCTTC.

At least ten counts were recorded for this clonotype. J is TRBJ2-5 and V is TRBV6-2 or TRBV6-3; D is ambiguous. CDR1 MNHEY and CDR2 SVGEGT come from the germline V gene. Trimming stripped 6 bases from V and 1 base from J, with 6 bases between. The CDR3 runs 12 residues. CDR3 in DNA: TGTGCCAGCAGCGGGTTCCAAGAGACCCAGTACTTC. It yields the protein CASSGFQETQYF.

This clonotype was detected many times. The chain joins TRBV5-1 to TRBJ2-2, with D uncertain. Germline V gene sequence: CDR1 SGHRS, CDR2 YFSETQ. V was trimmed by 0 bases and J by 1 base, leaving 4 bases between them. The CDR3 totals 14 residues. CDR3 in amino acids: CASSLGENTGELFF. The CDR3 DNA is TGCGCCAGCAGCTTGGGGGAGAACACCGGGGAGCTGTTTTTT.

This clonotype was counted many times. The chain combines TRBV7-9 with TRBJ1-1; no definite D call. This CDR3 region has 10 residues. The V and J ends lost 3 bases and 10 bases respectively, with 6 bases between them. Per the germline V gene, CDR1 is SEHNR and CDR2 is FQNEAQ (reference sequence). CDR3 DNA sequence: TGTGCCAGCAGCTTCTATACAGCTTTCTTT. Translating gives CASSFYTAFF. Full variable domain (missing parts from reference TRBV7-9 and TRBJ1-1): DTGVSQNPRHKITKRGQNVTFRCDPISEHNRLYWYRQTLGQGPEFLTYFQNEAQLEKSRLLSDRFSAERPKGSFSTLEIQRTEQGDSAMYLCASSFYTAFFGQGTRLTVV.

This clonotype was recorded many times. The J gene is TRBJ2-6, the V gene TRBV20-1, with TRBD1 matching 7 bases. Trimming cost V 2 bases and J 0 bases; bases outside gene matches: 10. The CDR3 is 18 residues long. The germline CDR1 and CDR2 sequences are DFQATT and SNEGSKA (reference sequence). DNA of the CDR3: TGCAGTGCTAGAAACTCCCAGGGGGTTAGCTCTGGGGCCAACGTCCTGACTTTC. It encodes CSARNSQGVSSGANVLTF.

Many counts were recorded for this clonotype. The chain combines TRBV6-2 or TRBV6-3 with TRBJ2-7; tentative D call: TRBD2 (5 bases). Germline V gives CDR1 MNHEY, CDR2 SVGEGT. CDR3 length equals 13 residues. V dropped 1 base and J dropped 7 bases, with 11 bases sitting between them. The CDR3 protein is CASSYFIASEQYF. The CDR3, as DNA: TGTGCCAGCAGTTACTTTATAGCGTCTGAGCAGTACTTC.